This T cell receptor beta chain was observed in a study of PD-1 blockade in classical Hodgkin lymphoma. Findings and limits, study-wide: Newly diagnosed patients had baseline TCR diversity that was reportedly lower than that of healthy donors. What drove the repertoire differences, possibly disease activity or prior therapy, has not been defined.

Clones were read by immunoSEQ multiplex PCR, and TCRdb kept only the in-frame ones, dropping some. The repertoire holds about 46,000 clones, approximately 91% seen once, with roughly 5.3% in the top ten. V was clipped by 5 bases and J by 2 bases; unmatched bases: 6. This CDR3 is 14 amino acids long. The germline gives CDR1 SGHAT, CDR2 FQNNGV. Described time point: newly diagnosed, previously untreated cHL patient sample. Untreated, newly diagnosed classical Hodgkin lymphoma PBMCs served for comparison. Note on this clone: Antigen: not known.

This TCR was recovered from a human donor with classical Hodgkin lymphoma. V is TRBV11-2 and J is TRBJ2-7, with 7 bases that match TRBD1. Sequenced sample: peripheral blood mononuclear cells (PBMCs). The DNA of the CDR3 is TGTGCCAGCAGCCGGACGACAGGGACCTACGAGCAGTACTTC. As protein: CASSRTTGTYEQYF. Full variable domain (rest looked up from reference TRBV11-2 and TRBJ2-7): EAGVAQSPRYKIIEKRQSVAFWCNPISGHATLYWYQQILGQGPKLLIQFQNNGVVDDSQLPKDRFSAERLKGVDSTLKIQPAKLEDSAVYLCASSRTTGTYEQYFGPGTRLTVT.